This T cell receptor (beta chain) comes out of a study of blood T cell repertoires in COVID-19. Background on the study: In each case, the material was cDNA or gDNA derived from T cells, B-cell-depleted T cells, or PBMCs.

V dropped 3 bases and J dropped 8; count of bases not matched to a gene: 6. The CDR3 extends over 16 amino acids. Germline-derived CDR1 and CDR2 are MGHRA and YSYEKL. How the authors handled the data: Amplifying reference gene primers gave estimates of nucleated cell counts. Profiled with immunoSEQ multiplex PCR; TCRdb holds only in-frame clones, not every one. Clone size and V and J calls were adopted from that table, with D and trimming inferred from the DNA. The repertoire holds 130,000 to 150,000 clones, around 83% seen once, with 2.6% in the top ten. This rearrangement joins TRBV4-1 to TRBJ2-1; TRBD2 matches at 14 bases. The TCR originated in a human donor with acute or convalescent COVID-19. The donor label of this sample is uncertain. The sequenced sample was peripheral blood. The CDR3 DNA reads as TGCGCCAGCAGCCAGGAGACTAGCGGGAGGGCCTATGAGCAGTTCTTC. Translated, it gives CASSQETSGRAYEQFF.